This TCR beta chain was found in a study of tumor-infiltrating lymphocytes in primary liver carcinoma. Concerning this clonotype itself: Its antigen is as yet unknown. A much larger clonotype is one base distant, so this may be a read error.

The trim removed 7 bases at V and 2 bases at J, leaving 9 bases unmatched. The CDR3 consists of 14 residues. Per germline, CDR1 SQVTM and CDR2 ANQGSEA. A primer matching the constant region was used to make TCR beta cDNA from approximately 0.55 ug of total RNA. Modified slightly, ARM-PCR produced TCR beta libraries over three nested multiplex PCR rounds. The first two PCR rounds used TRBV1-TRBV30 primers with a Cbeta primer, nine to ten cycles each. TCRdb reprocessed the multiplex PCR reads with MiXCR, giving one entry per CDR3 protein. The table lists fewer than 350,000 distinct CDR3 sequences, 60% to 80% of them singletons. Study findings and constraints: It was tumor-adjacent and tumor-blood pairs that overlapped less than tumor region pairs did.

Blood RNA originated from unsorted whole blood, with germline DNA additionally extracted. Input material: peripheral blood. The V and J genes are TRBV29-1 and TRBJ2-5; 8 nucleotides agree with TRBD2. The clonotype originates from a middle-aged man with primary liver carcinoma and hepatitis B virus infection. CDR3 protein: CSDWGIAGQETQYF. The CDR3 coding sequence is TGCAGCGATTGGGGAATAGCGGGACAAGAGACCCAGTACTTC.